Shown below are 6 T cell receptor beta chains from a single sample sequenced in a study of immune cell composition in non-small cell lung cancer. Assay used: immunoSEQ multiplex PCR; TCRdb lists only in-frame clones, some missing. In the table there are about 3,100 clones, roughly 80% of which are singletons. The sequenced sample was lung tumor tissue. All receptors derive from a human donor with non-small cell lung cancer.

This sequence joins TRBV6-1 and TRBJ2-6; 7 bases fit TRBD1. The germline V gene encodes CDR1 MNHNS and CDR2 SASEGT. The CDR3 runs 18 residues. After removal of 3 bases from V and 2 bases from J, the junction contained 10 bases not matched to a gene. The CDR3 nucleotides are TGTGCCAGCAGTGATAAGGGGGCGCGAGTAACTGGGGCCAACGTCCTGACTTTC. It specifies CASSDKGARVTGANVLTF.

A few counts support this clone. The chain combines TRBV27 with TRBJ2-5, with 9 positions matching TRBD2. This CDR3 is built from 21 residues. The J segment lost 5 bases and the V segment lost 3 bases, leaving 25 bases of the junction unmatched. The V gene's germline CDR1 is MNHEY and CDR2 SMNVEV (reference sequence). Written as DNA, the CDR3 is TGTGCCAGCAGTTTCGTTCGGGCCCAAGCGGGAGGCCGTTACAAACTGGAGACCCAGTACTTC. Protein product: CASSFVRAQAGGRYKLETQYF.

The chain uses TRBV28 and TRBJ1-4; 10 bases align to TRBD1. V lost 4 bases, J lost 7 bases, and 6 bases stayed unmatched. Germline V gives CDR1 MDHEN, CDR2 SYDVKM. The CDR3 is made up of 15 amino acids. As DNA, the CDR3 is TGTGCCAGCAGTTCCTCCGGGACAGGGGTTGAAAAACTGTTTTTT. Its protein is CASSSSGTGVEKLFF.

The chain recombines TRBV27 with TRBJ2-1; 11 positions agree with TRBD2. The CDR3 is 15 residues long. Germline V gene sequence: CDR1 MNHEY, CDR2 SMNVEV (reference sequence). V was pared by 6 bases and J by 9 bases, with 10 bases of the junction left unmatched. This CDR3 reads CASRYGLAGSFEQFF. The CDR3 DNA follows: TGTGCCAGCAGATATGGACTAGCGGGTTCCTTTGAGCAGTTCTTC.

The V gene is TRBV11-2, the J gene TRBJ2-7, with TRBD1 matching over 9 bases. The junction had 13 bases not matched to a gene; V was cut back by 4 bases and J by 6 bases. This CDR3 is built from 16 residues. Germline V gives CDR1 SGHAT, CDR2 FQNNGV. The CDR3 DNA sequence: TGTGCCAGCAGCTCATGGGGGGACAGGGCCTTTGCCGAGCAGTACTTC. Translated, it gives CASSSWGDRAFAEQYF.

The table lists this clone with a count of one. V usage is TRBV5-1 and J usage is TRBJ1-1; a possible D gene is TRBD1 (5 bases). The germline V gene encodes CDR1 SGHRS and CDR2 YFSETQ. Trimming pared 1 base from V and 1 base from J, leaving 11 bases between. This CDR3 region has 15 residues. The CDR3 DNA is TGCGCCAGCAGCTTGTCGGGGGACTCGAACACTGAAGCTTTCTTT. As protein: CASSLSGDSNTEAFF.